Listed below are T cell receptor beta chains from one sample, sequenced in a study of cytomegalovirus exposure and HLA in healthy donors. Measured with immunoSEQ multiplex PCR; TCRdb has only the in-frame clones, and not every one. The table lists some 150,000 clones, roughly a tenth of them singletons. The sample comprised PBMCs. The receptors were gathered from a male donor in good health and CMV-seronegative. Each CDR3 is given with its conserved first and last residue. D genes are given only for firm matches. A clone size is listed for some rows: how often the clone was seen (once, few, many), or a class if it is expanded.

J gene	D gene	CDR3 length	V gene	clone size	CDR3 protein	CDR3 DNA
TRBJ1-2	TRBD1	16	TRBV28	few	CASSFGVWTGPYGYTF	TGTGCCAGCAGTTTCGGGGTGTGGACAGGCCCCTATGGCTACACCTTC
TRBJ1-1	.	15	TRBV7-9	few	CASSLGGTPNTEAFF	TGTGCCAGCAGCTTGGGAGGGACACCGAACACTGAAGCTTTCTTT
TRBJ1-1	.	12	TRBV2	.	CASSSMNTEAFF	TGTGCCAGCAGTTCAATGAACACTGAAGCTTTCTTT
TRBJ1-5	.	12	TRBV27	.	CASSNPGQPQHF	TGTGCCAGCAGTAACCCAGGGCAGCCCCAGCATTTT
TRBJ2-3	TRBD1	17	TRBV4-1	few	CASSQAPGQGASDTQYF	TGCGCCAGCAGCCAAGCACCGGGACAGGGGGCATCAGATACGCAGTATTTT
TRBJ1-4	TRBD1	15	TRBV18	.	CASSSGQGRGEKLFF	TGTGCCAGCTCCTCTGGACAGGGACGCGGTGAAAAACTGTTTTTT
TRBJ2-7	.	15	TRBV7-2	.	CASSLGPDRLYEQYF	TGTGCCAGCAGCTTAGGACCCGACAGGCTCTACGAGCAGTACTTC
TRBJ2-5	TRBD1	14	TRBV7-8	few	CASSARQGRETQYF	TGTGCCAGCAGCGCACGACAGGGGAGGGAGACCCAGTACTTC
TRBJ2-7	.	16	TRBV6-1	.	CASSEASVPTRYEQYF	TGTGCCAGCAGTGAAGCCTCCGTTCCGACTCGCTACGAGCAGTACTTC
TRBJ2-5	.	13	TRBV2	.	CATNREIQETQYF	TGTGCCACAAACCGGGAGATTCAAGAGACCCAGTACTTC
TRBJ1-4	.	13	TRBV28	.	CASHGLTNEKLFF	TGTGCCAGCCACGGACTAACTAATGAAAAACTGTTTTTT
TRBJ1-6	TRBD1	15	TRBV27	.	CASSLARTGGSPLHF	TGTGCCAGCAGCTTGGCGAGGACAGGGGGTTCACCCCTCCACTTT
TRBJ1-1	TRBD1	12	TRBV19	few	CASKDRETEAFF	TGTGCCAGTAAAGACAGGGAAACTGAAGCCTTCTTT
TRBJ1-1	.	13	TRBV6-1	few	CASSNRADTEAFF	TGTGCCAGCAGTAACAGGGCGGACACTGAAGCTTTCTTT
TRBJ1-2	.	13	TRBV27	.	CASSSSGVYGYTF	TGTGCCAGCAGTTCCTCAGGGGTCTATGGCTACACCTTC
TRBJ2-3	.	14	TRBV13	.	CASLQGMGMDTQYF	TGTGCCAGCCTCCAGGGGATGGGCATGGATACGCAGTATTTT
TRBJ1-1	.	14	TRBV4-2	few	CASSQEVRGPEAFF	TGTGCCAGCAGCCAAGAGGTAAGAGGTCCTGAAGCTTTCTTT
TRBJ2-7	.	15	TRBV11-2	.	CASSLDPGRLYEQYF	TGTGCCAGCAGCTTAGATCCGGGGAGGCTGTACGAGCAGTACTTC
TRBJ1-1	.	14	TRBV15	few	CATSRARGGTEAFF	TGTGCCACCAGCAGAGCACGAGGGGGAACTGAAGCTTTCTTT
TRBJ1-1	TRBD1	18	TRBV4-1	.	CASSLPGTGRDWNTEAFF	TGCGCCAGCAGCCTTCCCGGGACAGGCCGGGACTGGAACACTGAAGCTTTCTTT
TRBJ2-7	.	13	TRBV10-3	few	CAISEDRPYEQYF	TGTGCCATCAGCGAGGACAGACCCTACGAGCAGTACTTC
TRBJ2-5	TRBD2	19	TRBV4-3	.	CASSQDWGGGRAGRETQYF	TGCGCCAGCAGCCAAGATTGGGGTGGCGGGAGGGCCGGTCGGGAGACCCAGTACTTC
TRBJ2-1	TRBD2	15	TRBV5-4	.	CASSLTSGTWDEQFF	TGTGCCAGCAGCTTGACTAGCGGGACATGGGATGAGCAGTTCTTC
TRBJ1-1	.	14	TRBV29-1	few	CSVARQVMNTEAFF	TGCAGCGTTGCCAGACAGGTGATGAACACTGAAGCTTTCTTT
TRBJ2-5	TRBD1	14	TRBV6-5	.	CASSPDRAQETQYF	TGTGCCAGCAGCCCTGACAGGGCCCAAGAGACCCAGTACTTC
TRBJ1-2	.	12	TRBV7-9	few	CASSADLEGYTF	TGTGCCAGCAGCGCCGACCTGGAGGGCTACACCTTC
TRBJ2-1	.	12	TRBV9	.	CASSLYYNEQFF	TGTGCCAGCAGCTTATACTACAATGAGCAGTTCTTC
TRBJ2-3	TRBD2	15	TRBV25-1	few	CASSGLAGIGDTQYF	TGTGCCAGCAGTGGACTAGCGGGGATAGGAGATACGCAGTATTTT
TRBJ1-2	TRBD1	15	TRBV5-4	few	CASSSPGTGVYGYTF	TGTGCCAGCAGCTCCCCCGGGACAGGGGTTTATGGCTACACCTTC
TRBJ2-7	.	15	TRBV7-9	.	CASSPIDSPFYEQYF	TGTGCCAGCAGCCCCATCGACAGCCCGTTCTACGAGCAGTACTTC
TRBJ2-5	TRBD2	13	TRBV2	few	CASTMTSGLVGYF	TGTGCCAGCACCATGACTAGCGGGCTGGTTGGGTACTTC
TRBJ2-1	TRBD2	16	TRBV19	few	CASSIFSGGSYNEQFF	TGTGCCAGTAGTATTTTTAGCGGGGGTTCCTACAATGAGCAGTTCTTC
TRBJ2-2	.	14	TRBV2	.	CASSENGNTGELFF	TGTGCCAGCAGTGAAAACGGGAACACCGGGGAGCTGTTTTTT
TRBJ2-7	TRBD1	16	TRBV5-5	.	CASSLGGGQAAYEQYF	TGTGCCAGCAGCTTGGGTGGGGGACAGGCAGCCTACGAGCAGTACTTC
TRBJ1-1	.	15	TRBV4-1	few	CASSQARPVNTEAFF	TGCGCCAGCAGCCAAGCGAGGCCGGTGAACACTGAAGCTTTCTTT
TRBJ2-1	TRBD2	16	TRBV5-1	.	CASSQERGSSYNEQFF	TGCGCCAGCAGTCAGGAGCGGGGGAGCTCCTACAATGAGCAGTTCTTC
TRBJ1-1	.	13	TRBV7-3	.	CASRQEMNTEAFF	TGTGCCAGCAGACAGGAAATGAACACTGAAGCTTTCTTT
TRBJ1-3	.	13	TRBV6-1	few	CASQPSSGNTIYF	TGTGCCAGTCAACCGAGCTCTGGAAACACCATATATTTT
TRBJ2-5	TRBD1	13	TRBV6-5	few	CASRGTGQETQYF	TGTGCCAGCAGGGGGACAGGTCAAGAGACCCAGTACTTC
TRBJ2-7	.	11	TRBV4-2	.	CASSHTTGQYF	TGTGCCAGCAGCCACACAACAGGGCAGTACTTC
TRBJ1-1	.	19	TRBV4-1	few	CASSQDRQPPRRVNTEAFF	TGCGCCAGCAGCCAAGACAGACAGCCTCCCCGTAGAGTGAACACTGAAGCTTTCTTT
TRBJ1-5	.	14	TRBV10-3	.	CAISASRGNQPQHF	TGTGCCATCAGTGCCTCCCGGGGCAATCAGCCCCAGCATTTT
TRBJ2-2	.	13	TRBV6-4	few	CASSETRTGELFF	TGTGCCAGCAGTGAAACCCGGACCGGGGAGCTGTTTTTT
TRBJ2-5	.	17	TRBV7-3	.	CASSLTGARPPIETQYF	TGTGCCAGCAGCTTAACTGGGGCGCGTCCCCCCATCGAGACCCAGTACTTC
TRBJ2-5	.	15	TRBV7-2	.	CASSFGGLTSGTQYF	TGTGCCAGCAGCTTCGGGGGGCTCACCTCGGGGACCCAGTACTTC